These 21 T cell receptor beta chains originate from one sample sequenced in a study of cytomegalovirus exposure and HLA in healthy donors. Primers included in the PCR were 60 Vbeta and 13 Jbeta primers. Sequencing was performed with immunoSEQ multiplex PCR; in TCRdb, only in-frame clones are kept and a portion is missing. Seen here are about 150,000 clones, more than 70% observed once, and the top ten hold around 5.6%. Sequencing was carried out using PBMCs. Receptor source: a woman in her 40s in good health and CMV-seropositive.

V is TRBV30 and J is TRBJ1-5; 7 bases are a match to TRBD1. Germline V gives CDR1 GTSNPN, CDR2 SVGIG (reference sequence). V dropped 2 bases and J dropped 3; count of bases not matched to a gene: 7. The CDR3 has 15 amino acids. CDR3 sequence (DNA): TGTGCCTGGAGTACGGCTGGGACAGTCAATCAGCCCCAGCATTTT. Translated: CAWSTAGTVNQPQHF.

This sequence joins TRBV6-5 and TRBJ2-5, with 7 bases aligning to TRBD1. The J call is doubtful: the DNA matches TRBJ2-7 better. This CDR3 is built from 16 residues. Germline values: CDR1 MNHEY, CDR2 SVGAGI. The CDR3 DNA reads as TGTGCCAGCAGTTACTCGATGTCAGGGGGAACCTACGAGCAGTACTTC. It yields the protein CASSYSMSGGTYEQYF.

The chain couples TRBV28 to TRBJ1-2; D not certain. Trimming removed 3 bases at V and 8 bases at J, with 7 bases between. This CDR3 has 11 amino acids. CDR1 MDHEN and CDR2 SYDVKM come from the germline V gene. The CDR3 DNA reads as TGTGCCAGCAGTTTTCAGTTGGGCTACACCTTC. It yields the protein CASSFQLGYTF.

In regard to this clone: The same CDR3 also results from other DNA sequences found in this sample. The chain employs TRBV19 and TRBJ2-2; 7 bases fit TRBD1. The germline gives CDR1 LNHDA, CDR2 SQIVND (reference sequence). The V and J ends lost 9 bases and 5 bases, in that order; junction bases with no gene match: 9. The CDR3 sequence is 14 residues long. DNA of the CDR3: TGTGCCAGCAGCCGGGACAGAAGGACCGGGGAGCTGTTTTTT. Its protein product is CASSRDRRTGELFF.

The chain recombines TRBV5-1 with TRBJ2-2; perhaps TRBD2 as D (6 bases). V lost 5 bases and J lost 1, with 12 bases in between. The CDR3 sequence is 15 residues long. Germline lookup yields CDR1 SGHRS and CDR2 YFSETQ. The CDR3 loop reads CASREGTENTGELFF. The CDR3 nucleotides are TGCGCCAGCAGGGAGGGAACAGAGAACACCGGGGAGCTGTTTTTT. Filled out from reference TRBV5-1 and TRBJ2-2, the complete variable domain reads KAGVTQTPRYLIKTRGQQVTLSCSPISGHRSVSWYQQTPGQGLQFLFEYFSETQRNKGNFPGRFSGRQFSNSRSEMNVSTLELGDSALYLCASREGTENTGELFFGEGSRLTVL.

This clone occurred a few times. The V gene is TRBV10-3, the J gene TRBJ2-3; 8 bases match TRBD2. Germline loops: CDR1 ENHRY, CDR2 SYGVKD. CDR3 size: 16 residues. Trimming removed 3 bases from V and 3 bases from J; junction bases left unmatched: 8. The CDR3 spells CAISEVGRVGTDTQYF. Written as DNA, the CDR3 is TGTGCCATCAGTGAAGTCGGGAGGGTAGGGACAGATACGCAGTATTTT.

This clone showed up just a few times. The chain uses TRBV6-6 and TRBJ1-1; 7 nucleotides align to TRBD1. CDR1 MNHNY and CDR2 SVGAGI come from the germline V gene (reference sequence). The CDR3 consists of 14 residues. J gave up 1 base and V 6 bases, and 5 bases lay outside the gene matches. The CDR3 reads CASRPGQQNTEAFF. The CDR3 DNA follows: TGTGCCAGCAGGCCGGGACAGCAGAACACTGAAGCTTTCTTT.

Here the CDR3 reads CASSPDRGDNSNQPQHF. In DNA, the CDR3 is TGTGCCAGCAGCCCCGACAGGGGGGATAATAGCAATCAGCCCCAGCATTTT. J is TRBJ1-5 and V is TRBV7-3; 9 bases line up with TRBD1. The junction had 8 bases not matched to a gene; V was cut back by 5 bases and J by 0 bases. CDR3 length: 17 residues. Germline loops: CDR1 SGHTA, CDR2 FQGTGA.

This rearrangement joins TRBV10-2 to TRBJ1-2, with TRBD1 matching 9 bases. V trimming: 6 bases; J trimming: 2 bases; junction bases outside the gene matches: 7. The germline V gene encodes CDR1 WSHSY and CDR2 SAAADI. The CDR3 spans 15 residues. This CDR3 reads CASSDPGQGNYGYTF. CDR3 coding DNA: TGCGCCAGCAGCGATCCAGGACAGGGGAACTATGGCTACACCTTC.

This clone was detected only a few times. This chain joins TRBV28 and TRBJ2-7; 7 nucleotides align to TRBD2. This CDR3 comprises 11 residues. The V gene's germline CDR1 is MDHEN and CDR2 SYDVKM. V lost 8 bases and J lost 6; bases outside the gene matches: 4. DNA of the CDR3: TGTGCCAGCCTCTCGGGGGGCGAGCAGTACTTC. It encodes CASLSGGEQYF.

V and J are TRBV19 and TRBJ1-1, with D possibly TRBD1 on 6 matching bases. V was clipped by 3 bases and J by 5 bases, with 16 bases between them. The CDR3 extends over 15 amino acids. The germline gives CDR1 LNHDA, CDR2 SQIVND (reference sequence). The CDR3 region has the DNA TGTGCCAGTAGTATGCAGGGGAGTGTTTGGACTGAAGCTTTCTTT. The encoded protein is CASSMQGSVWTEAFF.

This chain connects TRBV30 to TRBJ1-4; D gene uncertain. CDR1 and CDR2 from the germline V gene are GTSNPN and SVGIG (reference sequence). This CDR3 has 14 amino acids. V was trimmed by 0 bases and J by 4 bases, leaving 9 bases between them. The CDR3, as DNA: TGTGCCTGGAGTGTACGACGGAGTAATGAAAAACTGTTTTTT. This gives the protein CAWSVRRSNEKLFF.

The rearrangement uses TRBV7-8 and TRBJ2-2; TRBD2 aligns across 10 bases. The CDR3 contains 19 residues. The V segment lost 2 bases and the J segment 5 bases; nucleotides outside the gene matches: 14. Germline assignment: CDR1 SGHVS and CDR2 FQNEAQ. Written as DNA, the CDR3 is TGTGCCAGCAGCTTACGTAGTTCCTATGGGACTAGCGCAACCGGGGAGCTGTTTTTT. Its translation: CASSLRSSYGTSATGELFF.

This clone has just one count. The chain carries TRBV6-4 and TRBJ2-7, with TRBD2 matching 8 bases. The CDR3 is 16 residues long. Losses at the gene ends were 8 bases for V and 2 bases for J; bases not matched to a gene: 14. Germline-derived CDR1 and CDR2 are MRHNA and SNTAGT. CDR3 in amino acids: CASPAYYSGTPYEQYF. The CDR3 DNA reads as TGTGCCAGCCCCGCTTATTATAGCGGGACGCCCTACGAGCAGTACTTC.

The chain combines TRBV2 with TRBJ2-5; the match to TRBD1 covers 10 bases. The tail of the sequence fits TRBJ2-7 better, so the J call may be wrong. Germline CDR1 is SNHLY and CDR2 is FYNNEI. The CDR3 consists of 15 residues. CDR3 coding DNA: TGTGCCAGCAGGCATGACAGGGGGCCTACCTACGAGCAGTACTTC. It yields the protein CASRHDRGPTYEQYF.

This chain links TRBV7-8 with TRBJ1-4; the match to TRBD1 covers 11 bases. Trimming cost V 2 bases and J 3 bases; bases outside gene matches: 8. The CDR3 totals 18 residues. Per germline, CDR1 SGHVS and CDR2 FQNEAQ. CDR3 in amino acids: CASSLTGQGVGANEKLFF. In DNA, the CDR3 is TGTGCCAGCAGCTTAACGGGACAGGGGGTTGGGGCTAATGAAAAACTGTTTTTT.

V and J are TRBV18 and TRBJ1-1; 9 bases are a match to TRBD1. CDR1 is KGHSH and CDR2 is LQKENI in the germline V gene. The CDR3 runs to 16 residues. J gave up 4 bases and V 3 bases, and 9 bases lay outside the gene matches. CDR3 residues: CASSPSRDRVFTEAFF. CDR3 nucleotides: TGTGCCAGCTCACCTAGCCGGGACAGGGTCTTCACTGAAGCTTTCTTT.

The genes are TRBV7-9 and TRBJ2-5; TRBD2 agrees at 11 bases. The CDR3 spans 16 residues. Germline V lookup: CDR1 SEHNR, CDR2 FQNEAQ (reference sequence). J gave up 2 bases and V 5 bases, and 7 bases lay outside the gene matches. CDR3 loop: CASSTWTSGRQETQYF. CDR3 in DNA: TGTGCCAGCAGCACTTGGACTAGCGGGCGGCAAGAGACCCAGTACTTC.

This chain links TRBV7-9 with TRBJ2-4; no reliable D call. The CDR3 covers 17 residues. In germline, CDR1 is SEHNR, CDR2 FQNEAQ (reference sequence). Trimming cost V 5 bases and J 0 bases, with 17 bases left between them. CDR3 DNA: TGTGCCAGCAGCCCCCTTCGCAGGCAACTAGCCAAAAACATTCAGTACTTC. Its protein is CASSPLRRQLAKNIQYF.

This chain links TRBV28 with TRBJ2-7; 7 bases map to TRBD2. Per germline, CDR1 MDHEN and CDR2 SYDVKM. The CDR3 sequence is 19 residues long. With V trimmed by 3 bases and J by 3 bases, 20 bases remained unmatched. The DNA of the CDR3 is TGTGCCAGCAGTTTGGCAGTACGTAGACTAGCTGTAACCCACTACGAGCAGTACTTC. Amino acid sequence: CASSLAVRRLAVTHYEQYF.

The CDR3 DNA sequence: TGTGCCAGCAGCCCTCGACAGGGGTGGGTAGCGGAAGGGGGAGAGACCCAGTACTTC. It yields the protein CASSPRQGWVAEGGETQYF. V is TRBV9 and J is TRBJ2-5, with 8 bases aligning to TRBD1. After removal of 4 bases from V and 4 bases from J, the junction contained 21 bases not matched to a gene. The CDR3 has 19 residues. Germline V lookup: CDR1 SGDLS, CDR2 YYNGEE.